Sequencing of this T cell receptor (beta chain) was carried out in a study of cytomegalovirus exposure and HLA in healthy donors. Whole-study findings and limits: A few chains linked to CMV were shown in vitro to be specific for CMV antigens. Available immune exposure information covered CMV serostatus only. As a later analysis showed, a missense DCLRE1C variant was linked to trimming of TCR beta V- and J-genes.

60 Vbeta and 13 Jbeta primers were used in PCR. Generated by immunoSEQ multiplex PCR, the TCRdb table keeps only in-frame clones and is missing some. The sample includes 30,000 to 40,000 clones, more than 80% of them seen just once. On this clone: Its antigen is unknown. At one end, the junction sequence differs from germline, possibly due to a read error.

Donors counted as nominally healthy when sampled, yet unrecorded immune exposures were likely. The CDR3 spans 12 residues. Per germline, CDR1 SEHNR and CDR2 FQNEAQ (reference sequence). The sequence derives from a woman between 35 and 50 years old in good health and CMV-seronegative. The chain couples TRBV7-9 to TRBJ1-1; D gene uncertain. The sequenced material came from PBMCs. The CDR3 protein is CSSSFEQREAFF. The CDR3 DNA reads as TGTTCCAGCAGCTTTGAACAGAGAGAAGCTTTCTTT.